This T cell receptor (beta chain) was recorded in a study of blood T cell repertoires in COVID-19. The protocol was immunoSEQ multiplex PCR, while the TCRdb copy is restricted to in-frame clones and leaves out a portion. Found here are 10,000 to 13,000 clones, over 80% of them singletons; the top ten hold over 9.5%. The V gene's germline CDR1 is MNHEY and CDR2 SVGAGI. CDR3 length: 12 amino acids. V dropped 6 bases and J dropped 3 bases, with 9 bases sitting between them. The TCR was taken from a human donor in a cohort sampled during active COVID-19. Sample: peripheral blood. V and J are TRBV6-5 and TRBJ2-7; D remains unclear. The CDR3 spells CASSLQNYEQYF. CDR3 sequence (DNA): TGTGCCAGCAGCCTACAGAACTACGAGCAGTACTTC.